The 25 T cell receptor beta chains reported below all come from one sample, sequenced in a study of vaccination effects on CD4 cells after COVID-19. Repertoires were generated with immunoSEQ multiplex PCR, while TCRdb's copy carries only in-frame clones and drops some. The sample holds tens of thousands of clones; less than 75% are singletons and the top ten take 11%. Following 10 days of culture, CD4+ T cells were isolated. Their recognized antigens are unknown. The sample here was CD4+ T cells from PBMCs cultured without peptide, taken before COVID-19 vaccination. Receptor source: a human donor who received a COVID-19 vaccine.

This clone has a single count. The rearrangement links TRBV30 to TRBJ1-4; D might be TRBD1 (5 bases). V was trimmed by 2 bases and J by 3 bases, leaving 16 bases between them. The V gene's germline CDR1 is GTSNPN and CDR2 SVGIG (reference sequence). This CDR3 spans 16 amino acids. The CDR3 bases are TGTGCCTGGAGTAACCGGGACGGACGAGCTAATGAAAAACTGTTTTTT. Translation gives CAWSNRDGRANEKLFF.

This chain links TRBV7-8 with TRBJ1-6, with TRBD1 matching 7 bases. V lost 5 bases to trimming and J lost 7 bases; unmatched junction nucleotides: 20. CDR3 length equals 19 residues. Germline loops: CDR1 SGHVS, CDR2 FQNEAQ. CDR3 bases: TGTGCCAGCAGCCAGGGACAGATAAGGAACGCAACGAAGAATTCACCCCTCCACTTT. It is translated as CASSQGQIRNATKNSPLHF.

The rearrangement links TRBV7-6 to TRBJ1-1; 10 bases line up with TRBD1. V lost 1 base, J lost 1 base, and 3 bases stayed unmatched. Germline V gives CDR1 SGHVS, CDR2 FNYEAQ. CDR3 length equals 16 residues. CDR3 loop: CASSLGDRGWNTEAFF. CDR3 bases: TGTGCCAGCAGCTTAGGGGACAGGGGATGGAACACTGAAGCTTTCTTT.

This clone was detected a few times. This chain connects TRBV28 to TRBJ2-7; TRBD1 matches 8 bases. V lost 4 bases to trimming and J lost 7 bases; unmatched junction nucleotides: 3. CDR3 size: 12 residues. Per the germline V gene, CDR1 is MDHEN and CDR2 is SYDVKM. The CDR3 loop reads CASSSTGEEQYF. The CDR3 DNA is TGTGCCAGCAGTTCGACAGGGGAGGAGCAGTACTTC.

The chain has TRBV9 and TRBJ2-2, with D perhaps given as TRBD1 or TRBD2 (8 bases each). CDR3 size: 18 residues. Germline CDR1 SGDLS, CDR2 YYNGEE. Trimming took off 0 bases at V and 4 bases at J, with 19 bases between the two ends. The CDR3 DNA sequence: TGTGCCAGCAGCGTAGTCTCGGGGGGGCAGGGGGCCACCGGGGAGCTGTTTTTT. It yields the protein CASSVVSGGQGATGELFF.

The chain combines TRBV5-1 with TRBJ2-7; tentatively, D is TRBD2 (6 bases). CDR1 and CDR2 from the germline V gene are SGHRS and YFSETQ. The CDR3 runs to 13 residues. V lost 4 bases and J 7 bases, leaving 15 bases between the germline ends. The CDR3 DNA follows: TGCGCCAGCAGCGGGCCCGGAGGGGCTGAGCAGTACTTC. It codes for CASSGPGGAEQYF.

J is TRBJ2-1 and V is TRBV11-2; 7 nucleotides agree with TRBD2. V lost 2 bases to trimming and J lost 3 bases; unmatched junction nucleotides: 13. Looked up from germline, CDR1 is SGHAT and CDR2 is FQNNGV. This CDR3 is built from 18 residues. The chain's CDR3 is CASSLISSLGGSYNEQFF. As DNA, the CDR3 is TGTGCCAGCAGCTTAATCAGTTCGTTGGGCGGGAGCTACAATGAGCAGTTCTTC.

The chain has TRBV24-1 and TRBJ1-1, with no clear D. The CDR3 loop spans 14 amino acids. Trimming pared 3 bases from V and 0 bases from J, leaving 7 bases between. Germline-derived CDR1 and CDR2 are KGHDR and SFDVKD. CDR3 nucleotides: TGTGCCACCAGTGATGGCCGATTGAACACTGAAGCTTTCTTT. It translates to CATSDGRLNTEAFF.

The CDR3 spells CASSDSGLSTDTQYF. CDR3 coding DNA: TGTGCCAGCAGTGACAGTGGGCTCAGCACAGATACGCAGTATTTT. This chain links TRBV6-4 with TRBJ2-3; D not certain. CDR1 is MRHNA, CDR2 SNTAGT, per germline. The CDR3 has 15 residues. V was shortened by 2 bases and J by 0 bases, with 9 bases between the two germline ends.

This clone occurred a few times. This chain connects TRBV11-3 to TRBJ1-1; D ambiguous. The CDR3 runs 13 residues. The germline V gene encodes CDR1 SGHNT and CDR2 YENEEA. With 2 bases removed from V and 1 base from J, the gap between germline ends came to 5 bases. DNA for the CDR3: TGTGCCAGCAGCTTACGTGCGAACACTGAAGCTTTCTTT. This gives the protein CASSLRANTEAFF. The full variable domain, with the rest looked up from reference TRBV11-3 and TRBJ1-1, is EAGVVQSPRYKIIEKKQPVAFWCNPISGHNTLYWYLQNLGQGPELLIRYENEEAVDDSQLPKDRFSAERLKGVDSTLKIQPAELGDSAVYLCASSLRANTEAFFGQGTRLTVV.

This chain joins TRBV20-1 and TRBJ1-2, with no clear D. V lost 5 bases, J lost 4 bases, and 8 bases lay in between. Germline V gene sequence: CDR1 DFQATT, CDR2 SNEGSKA (reference sequence). The length of the CDR3 is 11 residues. The CDR3 region has the DNA TGCAGTGCTGGGGTCGGCTATGGCTACACCTTC. Residues: CSAGVGYGYTF.

This clone was observed once. The rearrangement links TRBV12-3 or TRBV12-4 to TRBJ1-1; TRBD1 matches 7 bases. V shed 9 bases, J shed 1 base, and the junction held 5 bases outside the gene matches. This CDR3 has 13 residues. The CDR3: CASRQGQNTEAFF. Here the CDR3 DNA reads TGTGCCAGTAGACAGGGACAGAACACTGAAGCTTTCTTT.

In nucleotides, the CDR3 is TGTGCCAGCTCACCAAACCAGGGGGTCGCCGGGGAGCTGTTTTTT. Its protein is CASSPNQGVAGELFF. The chain is built from TRBV18 and TRBJ2-2; 7 positions agree with TRBD1. Losses at the gene ends were 2 bases for V and 6 bases for J; bases not matched to a gene: 6. The CDR3 covers 15 residues. Germline V gives CDR1 KGHSH, CDR2 LQKENI.

The V call is TRBV7-9, the J call TRBJ2-2, with 7 bases identical to TRBD2. This CDR3 region has 13 residues. Germline CDR1 and CDR2: SEHNR and FQNEAQ (reference sequence). Germline trimming cut 2 bases from V and 7 bases from J; bases unmatched to any gene: 1. As DNA, the CDR3 is TGTGCCAGCAGCTTACGGGAGGTCGGGGAGCTGTTTTTT. This gives the protein CASSLREVGELFF. Full variable domain (outside the CDR3, taken from reference TRBV7-9 and TRBJ2-2): DTGVSQNPRHKITKRGQNVTFRCDPISEHNRLYWYRQTLGQGPEFLTYFQNEAQLEKSRLLSDRFSAERPKGSFSTLEIQRTEQGDSAMYLCASSLREVGELFFGEGSRLTVL.

The V gene is TRBV6-5, the J gene TRBJ2-1; the D gene is possibly TRBD2 (5 bases). The CDR3 length is 15 residues. Trimming cost V 5 bases and J 4 bases, with 15 bases left between them. Germline assignment: CDR1 MNHEY and CDR2 SVGAGI. CDR3 sequence (DNA): TGTGCCAGCAGTCCTGAGGGCCAGGCTTACAATGAGCAGTTCTTC. This encodes CASSPEGQAYNEQFF.

The genes are TRBV28 and TRBJ2-1; 7 positions match TRBD1. The V segment lost 8 bases and the J segment 5 bases; nucleotides outside the gene matches: 15. From germline, CDR1 is MDHEN and CDR2 SYDVKM. The CDR3 covers 16 residues. The CDR3 sequence is CASGFLGTEPNNEQFF. The CDR3, as DNA: TGTGCCAGCGGGTTTCTCGGGACAGAACCTAACAATGAGCAGTTCTTC.

This clone was seen once. J is TRBJ2-7 and V is TRBV5-4, with TRBD2 identical over 10 bases. J gave up 3 bases and V 2 bases, and 5 bases lay outside the gene matches. The CDR3 is 15 residues long. Per germline, CDR1 SGHNT and CDR2 YYREEE (reference sequence). In nucleotides, the CDR3 is TGTGCCAGCAGCTTCCTAGCGGGAGAGAGCTACGAGCAGTACTTC. It codes for CASSFLAGESYEQYF.

V gene TRBV4-1 combines with J gene TRBJ2-1; TRBD1 matches at 9 bases. There are 16 residues in the CDR3. V lost 0 bases to trimming and J lost 8 bases; unmatched junction nucleotides: 8. Germline assignment: CDR1 MGHRA and CDR2 YSYEKL. This chain's CDR3 is CASSQDTGTGLYEQFF. The CDR3 region has the DNA TGCGCCAGCAGCCAAGATACCGGGACAGGGCTCTATGAGCAGTTCTTC.

The rearrangement joins TRBV19 to TRBJ1-2; D is uncertain. CDR1 and CDR2 from the germline V gene are LNHDA and SQIVND (reference sequence). V was cut by 0 bases and J by 5 bases, with 13 bases left in between. This CDR3 comprises 15 residues. CDR3 nucleotides: TGTGCCAGTAGTATAGATCGTGAGGGCGGGTATGGCTACACCTTC. This sequence encodes CASSIDREGGYGYTF.

V is TRBV20-1 and J is TRBJ1-1; D is perhaps TRBD1 (5 bases). The germline V gene encodes CDR1 DFQATT and CDR2 SNEGSKA (reference sequence). There are 11 residues in the CDR3. The V end lost 7 bases, the J end lost 1 base, and 7 bases lay between the germline ends. The CDR3 nucleotides are TGCAGTGTTGGACAGAACACTGAAGCTTTCTTT. Protein sequence: CSVGQNTEAFF.

The chain has TRBV5-4 and TRBJ1-2; 7 nucleotides line up with TRBD1. V shed 5 bases and J 2 bases; nucleotides not matched to a gene: 6. Germline V lookup: CDR1 SGHNT, CDR2 YYREEE (reference sequence). CDR3 length equals 14 residues. CDR3 sequence: CASRGNRGNYGYTF. CDR3 sequence (DNA): TGTGCCAGCAGGGGGAACAGGGGAAACTATGGCTACACCTTC.

The rearrangement uses TRBV28 and TRBJ2-7; D uncertain. The germline V gene encodes CDR1 MDHEN and CDR2 SYDVKM. Trimming cost V 7 bases and J 0 bases, with 4 bases left between them. This CDR3 has 11 amino acids. The CDR3 DNA follows: TGTGCCAGCACCGGCTCCTACGAGCAGTACTTC. This codes for CASTGSYEQYF.

The chain combines TRBV10-2 with TRBJ1-3, with 10 bases aligning to TRBD1. The germline CDR1 and CDR2 sequences are WSHSY and SAAADI. CDR3 length: 16 residues. V dropped 4 bases and J dropped 1; count of bases not matched to a gene: 4. The CDR3 reads CASSVDRGASGNTIYF. CDR3 DNA sequence: TGCGCCAGCAGTGTGGACAGGGGGGCATCTGGAAACACCATATATTTT.

The chain links TRBV6-6 to TRBJ1-5; 7 bases fit TRBD1. The germline V gene encodes CDR1 MNHNY and CDR2 SVGAGI (reference sequence). The V gene end was trimmed by 6 bases and the J gene end by 2 bases; junction bases not matched to a gene: 10. The CDR3 totals 16 residues. The CDR3 region has the DNA TGTGCCAGCAGCAGACCGACAGGGAAGGGCAATCAGCCCCAGCATTTT. Residues: CASSRPTGKGNQPQHF.

The CDR3 DNA follows: TGCGCCAGCGCACAGGGGTATAATTCACCCCTCCACTTT. This codes for CASAQGYNSPLHF. This chain uses TRBV4-3 with TRBJ1-6; TRBD1 matches at 7 bases. The V gene's germline CDR1 is LGHNA and CDR2 YSLEER. Losses at the gene ends were 8 bases for V and 4 bases for J; bases not matched to a gene: 2. The CDR3 is made up of 13 amino acids.